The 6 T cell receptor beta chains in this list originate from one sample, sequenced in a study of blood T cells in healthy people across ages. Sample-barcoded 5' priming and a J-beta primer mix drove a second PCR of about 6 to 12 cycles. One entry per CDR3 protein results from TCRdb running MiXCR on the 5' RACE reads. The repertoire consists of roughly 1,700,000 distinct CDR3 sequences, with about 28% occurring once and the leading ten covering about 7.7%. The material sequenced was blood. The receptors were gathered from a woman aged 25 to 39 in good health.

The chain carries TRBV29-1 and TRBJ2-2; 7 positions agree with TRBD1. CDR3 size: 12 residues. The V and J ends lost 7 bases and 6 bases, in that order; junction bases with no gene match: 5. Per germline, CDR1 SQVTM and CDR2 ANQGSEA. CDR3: CSARQGSGELFF. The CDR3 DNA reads TGCAGCGCTAGACAGGGTTCCGGGGAGCTGTTTTTT.

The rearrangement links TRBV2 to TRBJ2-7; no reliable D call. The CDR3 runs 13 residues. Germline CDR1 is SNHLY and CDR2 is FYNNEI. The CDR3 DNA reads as TGTTGCAGCCAAGTTAATCAGGACCACGAGCAGTACTTC. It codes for CCSQVNQDHEQYF.

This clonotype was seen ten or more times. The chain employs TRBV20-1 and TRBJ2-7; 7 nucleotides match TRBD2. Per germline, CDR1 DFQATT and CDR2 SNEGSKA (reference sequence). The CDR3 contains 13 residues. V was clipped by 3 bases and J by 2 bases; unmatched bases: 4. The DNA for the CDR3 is TGCAGTGCTAGCTCGGCGGGGGCCTACGAGCAGTACTTC. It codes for CSASSAGAYEQYF.

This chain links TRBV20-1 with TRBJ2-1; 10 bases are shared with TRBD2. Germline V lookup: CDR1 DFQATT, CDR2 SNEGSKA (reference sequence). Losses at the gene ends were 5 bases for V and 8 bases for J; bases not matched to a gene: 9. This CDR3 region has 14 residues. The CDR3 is CSAPTQRGGDEQFF. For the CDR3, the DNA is TGCAGTGCTCCGACCCAGCGGGGGGGCGATGAGCAGTTCTTC.

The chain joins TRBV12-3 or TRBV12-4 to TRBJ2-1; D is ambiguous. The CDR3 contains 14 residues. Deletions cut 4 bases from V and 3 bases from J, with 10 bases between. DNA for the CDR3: TGTGCCAGCAGTTCTTCTCAAATCTACAATGAGCAGTTCTTC. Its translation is CASSSSQIYNEQFF.

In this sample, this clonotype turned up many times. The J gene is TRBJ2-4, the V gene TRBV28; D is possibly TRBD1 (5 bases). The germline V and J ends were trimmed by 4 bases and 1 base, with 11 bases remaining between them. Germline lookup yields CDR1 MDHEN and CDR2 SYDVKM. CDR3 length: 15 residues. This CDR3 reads CASSWGVVAKNIQYF. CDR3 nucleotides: TGTGCCAGCAGTTGGGGCGTCGTGGCCAAAAACATTCAGTACTTC.